Listed below are T cell receptor beta chains from one sample, sequenced in a study of neurological immune-mediated disorders. TCRdb ran MiXCR on the 5' RACE reads and lists one entry per CDR3 protein. There are about 41,000 distinct CDR3 sequences in the sample; about 14% occur only once, and approximately 3.5% lies in the top ten. Sequencing was carried out using CD4+ T cells from blood. The receptors derive from an older woman with HTLV-1-associated myelopathy (HAM/TSP). Both conserved end residues are part of each CDR3. A D gene is named only where the DNA matches it firmly. Rows give clone size only sometimes, using once, few, many, or a class for an expanded clone.

TGCGCCAGCAGCTTGGACCAATCCAGCTCCTACGAGCAGTACTTC CASSLDQSSSYEQYF NA many TRBJ2-7 TRBV5-1
TGTGCCAGCAGCTATTCGATGGAGAGTGAGCAGTTCTTC CASSYSMESEQFF NA many TRBJ2-1 TRBV7-8
TGCAGCTGGTCTACCGGAGGGTCCAATGAGCAGTTCTTC CSWSTGGSNEQFF NA NA TRBJ2-1 TRBV29-1
TGTGCCAGCAGTTTGTGGCGAGGGGAGTACGCTGGAAACACCATATATTTT CASSLWRGEYAGNTIYF NA many TRBJ1-3 TRBV12-3/TRBV12-4
TGCGCCAGCAGCTTGGCCGGGGGGGGATACAACACCGGGGAGCTGTTTTTT CASSLAGGGYNTGELFF TRBD2 many TRBJ2-2 TRBV5-1
TGCAGCGTTGCGGGGTACCCTGGCAATGAGCAGTTCTTC CSVAGYPGNEQFF NA many TRBJ2-1 TRBV29-1
TGTGCCAGTAGTGTTACTGCCCTGAAAGCCTACGAGCAGCACTTC CASSVTALKAYEQHF NA NA TRBJ2-7 TRBV19
TGTGCCAGCAGGGGCGCCAATAATTCACCCCTCCACTTT CASRGANNSPLHF NA many TRBJ1-6 TRBV6-6
TGTGCCAGCAGTTTAGCGGGGTATACAGATACGCAGTATTTT CASSLAGYTDTQYF NA NA TRBJ2-3 TRBV12-3/TRBV12-4
TGTGCCAGCAGTCAGGAGGGGTACACTGAAGCTTTCTTT CASSQEGYTEAFF NA many TRBJ1-1 TRBV11-2
TGCGCCAGCAGCCAACCACACGTCTCCCTGAGGTCCGGGGAGCTGTTTTTT CASSQPHVSLRSGELFF NA many TRBJ2-2 TRBV4-1
TGCAGTGCTAGTGTGGGACAGGGGGACTATGGCTACACCTTC CSASVGQGDYGYTF TRBD1 large TRBJ1-2 TRBV20-1
TGCAGTGCTAATGGTATGACTGGCGGGAGCTCCTACGAGCAGTACTTC CSANGMTGGSSYEQYF TRBD2 many TRBJ2-7 TRBV20-1
TGCGCCAGCAGCCAAGAAAGCAATCAGCCCCAGCATTTT CASSQESNQPQHF NA many TRBJ1-5 TRBV4-1
TGCGCCAGCAGCTTGGAGGGGGGGGTACCCCTTGGCACAGATACGCAGTATTTT CASSLEGGVPLGTDTQYF NA many TRBJ2-3 TRBV5-1
TGTGCCAGCAGTGAACACGGCTATGGCTACACCTTC CASSEHGYGYTF NA many TRBJ1-2 TRBV25-1
TGTGCCAGCAGCTTACGAGTTCCCTGGCCTAGTGGCACCGGGGAGCTGTTTTTT CASSLRVPWPSGTGELFF NA many TRBJ2-2 TRBV7-9
TGCGCCAGCAGCGAACAACGGGGTAGTTCCTACAATGAGCAGTTCTTC CASSEQRGSSYNEQFF NA many TRBJ2-1 TRBV5-1
TGTGCCAGCAGCTTAGATCTTGTCAGGGGGGGCCTCGGCGAGCAGTACTTC CASSLDLVRGGLGEQYF NA many TRBJ2-7 TRBV11-2
TGCGCCAGCAGCTTGGTGGGGTGGGGGACCACCAACACAGATACGCAGTATTTT CASSLVGWGTTNTDTQYF NA many TRBJ2-3 TRBV5-1
TGTGCCAGCAGTTTTCGGGGGGGACGAAACATTCAGTACTTC CASSFRGGRNIQYF TRBD2 many TRBJ2-4 TRBV12-3/TRBV12-4
TGCAGTGCTCTCAATCCTCATCCTGGCAATGAGCAGTTCTTC CSALNPHPGNEQFF NA many TRBJ2-1 TRBV20-1
TGCGCCAGCAGCTTCGGGACACAAAATGAAGCTTTCTTT CASSFGTQNEAFF NA many TRBJ1-1 TRBV5-1
TGCAGCGTTGTACAGGGCCCGATGAACACTGAAGCTTTCTTT CSVVQGPMNTEAFF NA many TRBJ1-1 TRBV29-1
TGCAGTGCTAGAGTGGGAGACGGGCAGTACTTC CSARVGDGQYF NA many TRBJ2-7 TRBV20-1
TGTGCCTGGAGTAGGAAAGATACGCAGTATTTT CAWSRKDTQYF NA NA TRBJ2-3 TRBV30
TGTGCCACCAGCAGAGATCTCCAGAGCTCTGGGGCCAACGTCCTGACTTTC CATSRDLQSSGANVLTF NA many TRBJ2-6 TRBV15
TGTGCCTGGGCGGACAGAGCGAACTATGGCTACACCTTC CAWADRANYGYTF NA many TRBJ1-2 TRBV30
TGTGCCAGCAGCGTAGGACAGGGAAGGGTGGAGCAGTTCTTC CASSVGQGRVEQFF TRBD1 many TRBJ2-1 TRBV13
TGCAGTGCTAGAGAAGTAGGGGTATCCTATAATTCACCCCTCCACTTT CSAREVGVSYNSPLHF NA many TRBJ1-6 TRBV20-1
TGCAGCGTTGATCCCCCGACAGGGTACACTGAAGCTTTCTTT CSVDPPTGYTEAFF TRBD1 medium-sized TRBJ1-1 TRBV29-1
TGCGCCAGCAGCTTGGAGGCTAGCGGGGGAACAGATACGCAGTATTTT CASSLEASGGTDTQYF TRBD2 NA TRBJ2-3 TRBV5-1
TGTGCCAGCAGCCTCTTGACGGTAAACAATGAGCAGTTCTTC CASSLLTVNNEQFF NA many TRBJ2-1 TRBV5-6
TGCAGTGCTAGGCACCTACGCGGACAGGGGATAATGAACACTGAAGCTTTCTTT CSARHLRGQGIMNTEAFF TRBD1 many TRBJ1-1 TRBV20-1
TGCGCCAGCAGTGTTGGTGGAGCGGGGCAAGAGACCCAGTACTTC CASSVGGAGQETQYF TRBD2 many TRBJ2-5 TRBV10-2
TGCGCCAGCAGCCTGGGGGGTAGCGAACACACCGGGGAGCTGTTTTTT CASSLGGSEHTGELFF NA many TRBJ2-2 TRBV5-1
TGCAGTGCTGTAGATACCCCCACTAGTTTTTCAGAGACCCAGTACTTC CSAVDTPTSFSETQYF NA many TRBJ2-5 TRBV20-1
TGTGCCAGCAGCCTTCTCGCGGGGGGAACAGATACGCAGTATTTT CASSLLAGGTDTQYF TRBD2 medium-sized TRBJ2-3 TRBV4-2
TGCGCCAGCAGTGCATCGAACGGTGACTATGGCTACACCTTC CASSASNGDYGYTF NA many TRBJ1-2 TRBV10-2
TGCAGCGGTGGGGACACGCTGAACACCGGGGAGCTGTTTTTT CSGGDTLNTGELFF NA many TRBJ2-2 TRBV29-1
TGCGCCAGCAGCTTGACGGCAGGGTCGGACACCGGGGAGCTGTTTTTT CASSLTAGSDTGELFF NA many TRBJ2-2 TRBV5-1
TGTGCCATCAGTGGGAGGGTCCAGGGAAGTGAGCAGTTCTTC CAISGRVQGSEQFF NA many TRBJ2-1 TRBV10-3
TGTGCCAGCAGCCCCGAGGGGCCTGCAAGGGGCTATGGCTACACCTTC CASSPEGPARGYGYTF NA many TRBJ1-2 TRBV5-4